The rows below give T cell receptor beta chains drawn from one sample of a study of T cell repertoires in cytomegalovirus infection. In TCRdb, the reads were re-called with MiXCR into one record per CDR3 protein. The table shows some 700,000 distinct CDR3 sequences, with 35% occurring only once. Sequenced material: PBMCs. These receptors originate from a human donor in good health (CMV status not recorded). Some clones in this sample may be carry-over from other donors' samples. Each CDR3 is given with its conserved first and last residue. The order of the fields is V gene, D gene, J gene, clone size, CDR3 protein, CDR3 DNA. D genes are given only for firm matches. The size field is filled for only some rows; it gives once, few, many or a size class.

v_call: TRBV12-3/TRBV12-4; d_call: NA; j_call: TRBJ1-1; clone_size: few; cdr3_aa: CASSLAVTGNTEAFF; cdr3_nt: TGTGCCAGCAGTTTAGCTGTAACAGGGAACACTGAAGCTTTCTTT
v_call: TRBV29-1; d_call: NA; j_call: TRBJ1-2; clone_size: NA; cdr3_aa: CSVQVPGLTDYGYTF; cdr3_nt: TGCAGCGTTCAGGTACCGGGATTAACTGACTATGGCTACACCTTC
v_call: TRBV3-1; d_call: NA; j_call: TRBJ1-2; clone_size: NA; cdr3_aa: CASSPMGGTSYGYTF; cdr3_nt: TGTGCCAGCAGCCCGATGGGCGGGACATCCTATGGCTACACCTTC
v_call: TRBV7-6; d_call: NA; j_call: TRBJ2-5; clone_size: NA; cdr3_aa: CASSLGGGRKETQYF; cdr3_nt: TGTGCCAGCAGCTTAGGCGGCGGCCGGAAAGAGACCCAGTACTTC
v_call: TRBV7-9; d_call: NA; j_call: TRBJ2-7; clone_size: NA; cdr3_aa: CASSMGRFGYEQYF; cdr3_nt: TGTGCCAGCAGCATGGGACGGTTTGGCTACGAGCAGTACTTC
v_call: TRBV20-1; d_call: NA; j_call: TRBJ1-1; clone_size: NA; cdr3_aa: CSARQGLNTEAFF; cdr3_nt: TGCAGTGCTAGACAGGGGTTGAACACTGAAGCTTTCTTT
v_call: TRBV7-9; d_call: TRBD1; j_call: TRBJ2-2; clone_size: NA; cdr3_aa: CASSSGTGGPGELFF; cdr3_nt: TGTGCCAGCAGCTCCGGGACAGGGGGTCCCGGGGAGCTGTTTTTT
v_call: TRBV27; d_call: NA; j_call: TRBJ1-1; clone_size: NA; cdr3_aa: CASSFLAGPAYF; cdr3_nt: TGTGCCAGCAGTTTCTTGGCAGGCCCGGCCTACTTT
v_call: TRBV7-2; d_call: NA; j_call: TRBJ1-2; clone_size: once; cdr3_aa: CASSLGPVPEGYTF; cdr3_nt: TGTGCCAGCAGCTTAGGACCGGTACCTGAGGGCTACACCTTC
v_call: TRBV19; d_call: TRBD2; j_call: TRBJ2-1; clone_size: few; cdr3_aa: CASSSLAVLSYNEQFF; cdr3_nt: TGTGCCAGTAGTTCTCTAGCGGTCCTCTCCTACAATGAGCAGTTCTTC
v_call: TRBV7-9; d_call: TRBD1; j_call: TRBJ1-6; clone_size: few; cdr3_aa: CASSHRGGRSYNSPLHF; cdr3_nt: TGTGCCAGCAGTCACAGGGGTGGAAGGTCCTATAATTCACCCCTCCACTTT
v_call: TRBV5-1; d_call: TRBD1; j_call: TRBJ2-7; clone_size: NA; cdr3_aa: CASSPGTGQEQYF; cdr3_nt: TGCGCCAGCAGCCCGGGGACAGGGCAAGAGCAGTACTTC
v_call: TRBV20-1; d_call: TRBD1; j_call: TRBJ1-1; clone_size: few; cdr3_aa: CSATGTGDYEAFF; cdr3_nt: TGCAGTGCTACCGGGACAGGGGATTATGAAGCTTTCTTT
v_call: TRBV6-1; d_call: NA; j_call: TRBJ2-2; clone_size: NA; cdr3_aa: CASSPTAFTGELFF; cdr3_nt: TGTGCCAGCAGTCCCACAGCCTTCACCGGGGAGCTGTTTTTT
v_call: TRBV19; d_call: TRBD1; j_call: TRBJ2-2; clone_size: NA; cdr3_aa: CASSADRGLSVAGDLFF; cdr3_nt: TGTGCCAGTAGTGCGGACAGGGGTTTGTCGGTCGCCGGGGATCTTTTTTTT
v_call: TRBV4-1; d_call: NA; j_call: TRBJ1-1; clone_size: NA; cdr3_aa: CASSQEQWSTEAFF; cdr3_nt: TGCGCCAGCAGCCAAGAACAGTGGAGCACTGAAGCTTTCTTT
v_call: TRBV11-2; d_call: NA; j_call: TRBJ1-1; clone_size: few; cdr3_aa: CASTGPMNTEAFF; cdr3_nt: TGTGCCAGCACCGGACCGATGAACACTGAAGCTTTCTTT
v_call: TRBV19; d_call: NA; j_call: TRBJ1-5; clone_size: NA; cdr3_aa: CATSPPNGYNQPQHF; cdr3_nt: TGTGCCACCTCTCCTCCTAACGGGTACAATCAGCCCCAGCATTTT
v_call: TRBV28; d_call: NA; j_call: TRBJ2-2; clone_size: NA; cdr3_aa: CASSLWFTGELFF; cdr3_nt: TGTGCCAGCAGTTTATGGTTCACCGGTGAGCTGTTTTTT
v_call: TRBV15; d_call: NA; j_call: TRBJ2-5; clone_size: once; cdr3_aa: CATSRGGGRWQKTQYF; cdr3_nt: TGTGCCACCAGCAGGGGGGGGGGGCGATGGCAGAAGACCCAGTACTTC
v_call: TRBV7-8; d_call: NA; j_call: TRBJ1-4; clone_size: NA; cdr3_aa: CASCLTLTCCNEKLFF; cdr3_nt: TGTGCCAGCTGCCTGACTCTGACATGTTGTAATGAAAAACTGTTTTTT
v_call: TRBV10-3; d_call: TRBD1; j_call: TRBJ1-2; clone_size: few; cdr3_aa: CAISGGQGTYGYTF; cdr3_nt: TGTGCCATCAGTGGGGGACAGGGAACCTATGGCTACACCTTC
v_call: TRBV6-2/TRBV6-3; d_call: NA; j_call: TRBJ2-6; clone_size: few; cdr3_aa: CASSEWSSGANVLTF; cdr3_nt: TGTGCCAGCAGTGAATGGTCCTCTGGGGCCAACGTCCTGACTTTC
v_call: TRBV7-9; d_call: NA; j_call: TRBJ1-1; clone_size: NA; cdr3_aa: CASSLQAWGGPRTSEAFF; cdr3_nt: TGTGCCAGCAGCTTACAGGCATGGGGTGGTCCTCGGACGTCCGAAGCTTTCTTT
v_call: TRBV28; d_call: TRBD2; j_call: TRBJ2-3; clone_size: many; cdr3_aa: CASSSSGRNTDTQYF; cdr3_nt: TGTGCCAGCAGTTCTAGCGGGAGAAACACAGATACGCAGTATTTT
v_call: TRBV20-1; d_call: NA; j_call: TRBJ1-2; clone_size: NA; cdr3_aa: CSAISGIPYGYTF; cdr3_nt: TGCAGTGCTATTTCGGGGATCCCATATGGCTACACCTTC
v_call: TRBV28; d_call: NA; j_call: TRBJ2-3; clone_size: NA; cdr3_aa: CASSLGRRLNTQYF; cdr3_nt: TGTGCCAGCAGTTTGGGACGTCGCCTAAATACGCAGTATTTT
v_call: TRBV7-9; d_call: TRBD1; j_call: TRBJ1-3; clone_size: NA; cdr3_aa: CASSLRTGLGNTIYF; cdr3_nt: TGTGCCAGCAGCTTAAGGACAGGGCTTGGAAACACCATATATTTT
v_call: TRBV20-1; d_call: TRBD1; j_call: TRBJ1-3; clone_size: few; cdr3_aa: CSAEDRALSGNTIYF; cdr3_nt: TGCAGTGCTGAGGACAGGGCCCTCTCTGGAAACACCATATATTTT
v_call: TRBV4-1; d_call: NA; j_call: TRBJ2-7; clone_size: NA; cdr3_aa: CASSQPGQIYEQYF; cdr3_nt: TGCGCCAGCAGCCAGCCTGGACAGATCTACGAGCAGTACTTC
v_call: TRBV19; d_call: NA; j_call: TRBJ1-1; clone_size: few; cdr3_aa: CASSIQLNTEAFF; cdr3_nt: TGTGCCAGTAGTATACAATTGAACACTGAAGCTTTCTTT
v_call: TRBV20-1; d_call: NA; j_call: TRBJ2-3; clone_size: many; cdr3_aa: CSHRDPVTDTQYF; cdr3_nt: TGCAGCCACCGGGACCCTGTCACAGATACGCAGTATTTT
v_call: TRBV6-2/TRBV6-3; d_call: NA; j_call: TRBJ1-6; clone_size: NA; cdr3_aa: CASSYSGPGAASSYNSPLHF; cdr3_nt: TGTGCCAGCAGTTACTCCGGCCCGGGTGCCGCCAGCTCCTATAATTCACCCCTCCACTTT
v_call: TRBV24-1; d_call: NA; j_call: TRBJ2-1; clone_size: few; cdr3_aa: CATSDTGPNEQFF; cdr3_nt: TGTGCCACCAGTGATACGGGGCCCAATGAGCAGTTCTTC
v_call: TRBV7-8; d_call: TRBD1; j_call: TRBJ1-1; clone_size: many; cdr3_aa: CASSTPTDRGGTEAFF; cdr3_nt: TGTGCCAGCAGCACACCGACGGACAGGGGAGGCACTGAAGCTTTCTTT
v_call: TRBV7-6; d_call: TRBD1; j_call: TRBJ1-6; clone_size: few; cdr3_aa: CASSLERGQGYSPLHF; cdr3_nt: TGTGCCAGCAGCTTAGAAAGAGGACAGGGGTATTCACCCCTCCACTTT
v_call: TRBV12-3/TRBV12-4; d_call: NA; j_call: TRBJ1-1; clone_size: NA; cdr3_aa: CASRQGLSEAFF; cdr3_nt: TGTGCCAGCAGACAGGGCTTATCTGAAGCTTTCTTT
v_call: TRBV7-2; d_call: TRBD1; j_call: TRBJ2-5; clone_size: many; cdr3_aa: CASFITAAGQGQETQYF; cdr3_nt: TGTGCCAGCTTCATTACGGCCGCTGGACAGGGGCAAGAGACCCAGTACTTC
v_call: TRBV27; d_call: TRBD2; j_call: TRBJ2-1; clone_size: NA; cdr3_aa: CASSFFGTSGRYEQFF; cdr3_nt: TGTGCCAGCAGTTTTTTTGGGACTAGCGGGAGGTATGAGCAGTTCTTC
v_call: TRBV7-2; d_call: NA; j_call: TRBJ1-4; clone_size: many; cdr3_aa: CASSPNIDPRPTNEKLFF; cdr3_nt: TGTGCCAGCAGTCCAAATATTGACCCGAGACCAACTAATGAAAAACTGTTTTTT
v_call: TRBV28; d_call: NA; j_call: TRBJ2-7; clone_size: NA; cdr3_aa: CASSTGLVGEQYF; cdr3_nt: TGTGCCAGCAGCACCGGGCTTGTGGGGGAGCAGTACTTC
v_call: TRBV20-1; d_call: NA; j_call: TRBJ1-2; clone_size: few; cdr3_aa: CSARDYRQNGYTF; cdr3_nt: TGCAGTGCTAGAGATTACCGACAGAACGGCTACACCTTC
v_call: TRBV7-6; d_call: TRBD2; j_call: TRBJ2-1; clone_size: few; cdr3_aa: CASSLVSGGDNEQFF; cdr3_nt: TGTGCCAGCAGCTTAGTATCGGGGGGAGACAATGAGCAGTTCTTC
v_call: TRBV6-5; d_call: NA; j_call: TRBJ1-4; clone_size: few; cdr3_aa: CASSYSRTANEKLFF; cdr3_nt: TGTGCCAGCAGTTACTCGAGGACAGCGAATGAAAAACTGTTTTTT
v_call: TRBV19; d_call: NA; j_call: TRBJ1-5; clone_size: NA; cdr3_aa: CASSVPGIMYQPQHF; cdr3_nt: TGTGCCAGTAGTGTACCCGGGATAATGTATCAGCCCCAGCATTTT
v_call: TRBV7-2; d_call: NA; j_call: TRBJ2-4; clone_size: many; cdr3_aa: CASSRGTALAKNIQYF; cdr3_nt: TGTGCCAGCAGCCGCGGGACAGCCCTAGCCAAAAACATTCAGTACTTC
v_call: TRBV2; d_call: NA; j_call: TRBJ2-4; clone_size: NA; cdr3_aa: CASREGGIAKNIQYF; cdr3_nt: TGTGCCAGCAGGGAAGGGGGAATCGCCAAAAACATTCAGTACTTC
v_call: TRBV2; d_call: NA; j_call: TRBJ1-5; clone_size: NA; cdr3_aa: CASSEARNGYSNQPQHF; cdr3_nt: TGTGCCAGCAGTGAAGCGAGAAACGGTTATAGCAATCAGCCCCAGCATTTT
v_call: TRBV12-3/TRBV12-4; d_call: TRBD1; j_call: TRBJ1-1; clone_size: few; cdr3_aa: CASSLDPGQGSRMGVEAFF; cdr3_nt: TGTGCCAGCAGTTTAGATCCGGGACAGGGGTCAAGAATGGGGGTTGAAGCTTTCTTT
v_call: TRBV28; d_call: NA; j_call: TRBJ2-7; clone_size: few; cdr3_aa: CASSLIENSYEQYF; cdr3_nt: TGTGCCAGCAGTTTGATAGAAAACTCCTACGAGCAGTACTTC
v_call: TRBV12-3/TRBV12-4; d_call: TRBD1; j_call: TRBJ1-2; clone_size: few; cdr3_aa: CASTQGTGVSRGYTF; cdr3_nt: TGTGCCAGCACGCAGGGGACAGGGGTATCTCGGGGCTACACCTTC
v_call: TRBV6-5; d_call: NA; j_call: TRBJ2-2; clone_size: NA; cdr3_aa: CASGGRNTGELFF; cdr3_nt: TGTGCCAGCGGGGGCAGGAACACCGGGGAGCTGTTTTTT
v_call: TRBV10-3; d_call: NA; j_call: TRBJ2-1; clone_size: NA; cdr3_aa: CAISDGQGLINEQFF; cdr3_nt: TGTGCCATCAGTGACGGGCAGGGCCTAATTAATGAGCAGTTCTTC
v_call: TRBV6-1; d_call: NA; j_call: TRBJ2-1; clone_size: many; cdr3_aa: CASSEKLDYNEQFF; cdr3_nt: TGTGCCAGCAGTGAAAAACTTGATTACAATGAGCAGTTCTTC
v_call: TRBV6-1; d_call: NA; j_call: TRBJ1-3; clone_size: NA; cdr3_aa: CASSELGAGNTIYF; cdr3_nt: TGTGCCAGCAGTGAGCTGGGGGCTGGAAACACCATATATTTT